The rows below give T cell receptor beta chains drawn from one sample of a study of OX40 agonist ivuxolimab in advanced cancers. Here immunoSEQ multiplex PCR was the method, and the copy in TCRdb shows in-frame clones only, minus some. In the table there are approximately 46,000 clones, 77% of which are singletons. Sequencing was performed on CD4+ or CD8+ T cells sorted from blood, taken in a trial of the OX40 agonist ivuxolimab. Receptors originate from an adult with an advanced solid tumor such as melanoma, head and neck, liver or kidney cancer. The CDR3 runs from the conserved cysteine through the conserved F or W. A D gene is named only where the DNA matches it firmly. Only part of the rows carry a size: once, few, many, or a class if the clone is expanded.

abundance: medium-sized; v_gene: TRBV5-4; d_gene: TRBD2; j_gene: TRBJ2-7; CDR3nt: TGTGCCAGCAGCGGTACTAGCGGGCCTACACCCTACGAGCAGTACTTC; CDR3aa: CASSGTSGPTPYEQYF
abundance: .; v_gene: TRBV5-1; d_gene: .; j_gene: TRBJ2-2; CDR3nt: TGCGCCAGCAGCTCCCTAGAGGGGCGGGGCACCGGGGAGCTGTTTTTT; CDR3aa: CASSSLEGRGTGELFF
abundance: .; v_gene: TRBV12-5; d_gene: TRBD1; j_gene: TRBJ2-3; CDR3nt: TGTGCTAGTGGCACCGACAGGGGGCCGGGAGATACGCAGTATTTT; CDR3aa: CASGTDRGPGDTQYF
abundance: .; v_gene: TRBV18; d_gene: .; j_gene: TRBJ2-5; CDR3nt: TGTGCCAGCTCACCCTTACCAATCGAGACCCAGTACTTC; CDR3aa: CASSPLPIETQYF
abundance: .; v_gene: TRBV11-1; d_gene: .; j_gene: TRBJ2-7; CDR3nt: TGTGCCAGCAGCGATCGGGACAAAGACTACGAGCAGTACTTC; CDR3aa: CASSDRDKDYEQYF
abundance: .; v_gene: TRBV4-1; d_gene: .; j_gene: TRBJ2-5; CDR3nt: TGCGCCAGCAGCGCGACTAGTGGCTCTCAAGAGACCCAGTACTTC; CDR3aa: CASSATSGSQETQYF
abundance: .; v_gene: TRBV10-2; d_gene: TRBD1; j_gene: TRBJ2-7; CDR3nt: TGCGCCAGCAGTGGACAGGGTTTGGCCTACGAGCAGTACTTC; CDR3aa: CASSGQGLAYEQYF
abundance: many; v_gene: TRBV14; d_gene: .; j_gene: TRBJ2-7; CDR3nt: TGTGCCAGCAGCCCGGGACTGAGATCCTACGAGCAGTACTTC; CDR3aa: CASSPGLRSYEQYF
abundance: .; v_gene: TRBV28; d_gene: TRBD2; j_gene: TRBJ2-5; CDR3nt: TGTGCCAGCAAGCGACTAGCGGATCCCGAGTACTTC; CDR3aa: CASKRLADPEYF
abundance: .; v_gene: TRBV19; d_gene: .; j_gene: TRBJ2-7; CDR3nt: TGTGCCAGTAGTCCTGAAGGCGGACGGGAGCAGTACTTC; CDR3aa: CASSPEGGREQYF
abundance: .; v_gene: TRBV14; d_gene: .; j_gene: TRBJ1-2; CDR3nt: TGTGCCAGCAGCCAAGATTTGGGTGGCTATGGCTACACCTTC; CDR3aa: CASSQDLGGYGYTF
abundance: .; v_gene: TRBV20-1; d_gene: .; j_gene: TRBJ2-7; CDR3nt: TGCAGTGCTAGTCCCTCCTACGAGCAGTACTTC; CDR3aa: CSASPSYEQYF
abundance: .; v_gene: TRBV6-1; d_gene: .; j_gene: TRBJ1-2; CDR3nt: TGTGCCAGCAGTGTCGGGTACGGGTCACCAGGAGATGGCTACACCTTC; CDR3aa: CASSVGYGSPGDGYTF
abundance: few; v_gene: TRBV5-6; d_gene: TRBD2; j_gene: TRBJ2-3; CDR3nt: TGTGCCAGCAGCTATAGCGGGAGTTCGGATACGCAGTATTTT; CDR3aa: CASSYSGSSDTQYF
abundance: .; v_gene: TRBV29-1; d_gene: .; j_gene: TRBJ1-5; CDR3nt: TGCAGCGTTGGGGGGGGGCGCAATCAGCCCCAGCATTTT; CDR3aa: CSVGGGRNQPQHF
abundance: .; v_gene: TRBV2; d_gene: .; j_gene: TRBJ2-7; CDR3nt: TGTGCCAGCAGTGAAGCCAGCTACTCCTACGAGCAGTACTTC; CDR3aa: CASSEASYSYEQYF
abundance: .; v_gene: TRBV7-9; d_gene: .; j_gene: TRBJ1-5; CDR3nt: TGTGCCAGCAGCTTAGCGAGATTCCCGGACGGGCTGGGCAATCAGCCCCAGCATTTT; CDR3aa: CASSLARFPDGLGNQPQHF
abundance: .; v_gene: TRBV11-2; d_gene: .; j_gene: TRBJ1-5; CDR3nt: TGTGCCAGCAGCTTAGACCGAAGCTCCCAGCATTTT; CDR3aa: CASSLDRSSQHF
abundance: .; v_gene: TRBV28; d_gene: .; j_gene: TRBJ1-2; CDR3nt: TGTGCCAGCAGGCTTAGCCAGCATGGCTACACCTTC; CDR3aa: CASRLSQHGYTF
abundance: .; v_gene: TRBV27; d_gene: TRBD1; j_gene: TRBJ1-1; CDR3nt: TGTGCCAGCAGTCTACAGGGGTCTCCCCGGACTGAAGCTTTCTTT; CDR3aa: CASSLQGSPRTEAFF
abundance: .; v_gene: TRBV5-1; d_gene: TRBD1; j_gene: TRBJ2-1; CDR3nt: TGCGCCAGCAGCCCCGGACAGGGAATGATTGAGCAGTTCTTC; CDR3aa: CASSPGQGMIEQFF
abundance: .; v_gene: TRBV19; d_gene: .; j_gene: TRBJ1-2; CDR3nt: TGTGCCAGTAGAGTCCTTGATGGGGGGGGAGTCTCTGGCTACACCTTC; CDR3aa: CASRVLDGGGVSGYTF